This TCR beta chain was recovered during a study of cytomegalovirus exposure and HLA in healthy donors. Study at large: Genetic ancestry analysis placed approximately 80% of the 398 donors that were genotyped in the Caucasian-associated cluster. General study points: Reports indicated that the classifier achieved high specificity and sensitivity in diagnosing cytomegalovirus status.

This CDR3 has 14 residues. The germline V gene has CDR1 LGHNA and CDR2 YSLEER. V was cut by 4 bases and J by 4 bases, with 8 bases left in between. In the case of this clone: The target antigen is unknown.

The study ran its PCR with 60 Vbeta and 13 Jbeta primers. Original methodology: A later analysis counted tens of millions of unique TCR beta chains, 9.5 million to 13 million shared. The method was immunoSEQ multiplex PCR; TCRdb's version includes in-frame clones alone and lacks a portion of them. V and J calls and clone size follow that table, whereas D and trimming were derived from the DNA. The repertoire holds about 82,000 clones, roughly 80% seen once, with roughly 13% in the top ten. The gene calls are TRBV4-3 and TRBJ2-6; maybe TRBD2 (5 bases). Material: PBMCs. The receptor was derived from a human donor in good health. The CDR3 sequence is CASSLGEGANVLTF. In nucleotides, the CDR3 is TGCGCCAGCAGCCTTGGGGAGGGGGCCAACGTCCTGACTTTC.